This TCR beta chain appears in the sequencing data of a study of blood T cell repertoires in COVID-19. Study information: COVID-19 samples from acute and convalescent phases originated in the United States, Italy and Spain. The cDNA or gDNA used as material had been derived from T cells, B-cell-depleted T cells, or PBMCs.

Trimming took 7 bases from V and 0 from J, leaving 10 bases between them. This CDR3 comprises 14 residues. CDR1 and CDR2 (germline): MNHNY, SVGAGI (reference sequence). Per the study methods: Amplification with reference gene primers provided the estimates of nucleated cell counts. Clones were read by immunoSEQ multiplex PCR, and TCRdb kept only the in-frame ones, dropping some. V, J and clone size are those of that table, while D and trimming were read from the DNA. This repertoire shows about 190,000 clones, roughly three quarters found once; its top ten account for roughly 12%. Patients in Seattle were enrolled during active infection, then followed longitudinally.

The chain carries TRBV6-6 and TRBJ1-3, with D hard to call. Material for sequencing was peripheral blood. This receptor was obtained from a woman older than 75 with COVID-19, enrolled during active disease. The CDR3 sequence is CASTAGISGNTIYF. The CDR3, as DNA: TGTGCCAGCACGGCGGGCATCTCTGGAAACACCATATATTTT.